The rows below give T cell receptor beta chains drawn from one sample of a study of T cells in Graves' hyperthyroidism and ophthalmopathy. TCRdb ran MiXCR on the multiplex PCR reads and lists one entry per CDR3 protein. The sample includes 310,000 or so distinct CDR3 sequences, around 15% seen only once; the top ten take approximately 57%. The sample consisted of blood. Receptors were obtained from a woman aged 60-70 years with Graves' ophthalmopathy. The CDR3 runs from the conserved cysteine through the conserved F or W. D genes are given only for firm matches. Size is stated for part of the rows, as once, few or many counts, or as a class when the clone is expanded.

size,V,D,J,DNA,CDR3
NA,TRBV29-1,NA,TRBJ2-7,TGCAGCGTCCGGCGGACTTCTTCCTACGAGCAGTACTTC,CSVRRTSSYEQYF
many,TRBV27,NA,TRBJ2-5,TGTGCCAGCAGTTTACGGGTATGGGAGACCCAGTACTTC,CASSLRVWETQYF
NA,TRBV13,TRBD1,TRBJ2-1,TGTGCCAGCAGCTTACCAGACAGGGGTTTGAATGAGCAGTTCTTC,CASSLPDRGLNEQFF
NA,TRBV11-3,TRBD2,TRBJ2-2,TGTGCCAGCAGCTTCGGGGGACTAGACGGTTCCGGGGAGCTGTTTTTT,CASSFGGLDGSGELFF
few,TRBV5-4,TRBD1,TRBJ1-5,TGTGCCAGCAGCGCCGGGACAGGGTTTAATCAGCCCCAGCATTTT,CASSAGTGFNQPQHF
few,TRBV19,TRBD1,TRBJ2-5,TGTGCCAGTAGTATGAACAGGGGGTTGAGGGAGACCCAGTACTTC,CASSMNRGLRETQYF
many,TRBV2,NA,TRBJ1-2,TGTGCCAGCGTTGAGACATATGGCTACACCTTC,CASVETYGYTF
NA,TRBV29-1,NA,TRBJ1-2,TGCAGCTCGGCAGGGGCCTATGGCTACACCTTC,CSSAGAYGYTF
few,TRBV30,TRBD1,TRBJ1-3,TGTGCCTGGGGGACAGGTCCCGGAAACACCATATATTTT,CAWGTGPGNTIYF
many,TRBV27,NA,TRBJ1-1,TGTGCCAGCAGTTACTTGGATGGAGGCACTGAAGCTTTCTTT,CASSYLDGGTEAFF
many,TRBV7-2,NA,TRBJ1-2,TGTGCCAGCAGCCCATCGCGATCCAACTATGGCTACACCTTC,CASSPSRSNYGYTF
once,TRBV28,TRBD1,TRBJ1-6,TGTGCCAGCAGTTCGACCGGGACAGGGTTCATTAATTCACCCCTCCACTTT,CASSSTGTGFINSPLHF
many,TRBV18,NA,TRBJ1-1,TGTGCCAGCTCATGGTCCTCTATGAACACTGAAGCTTTCTTT,CASSWSSMNTEAFF
few,TRBV11-2,TRBD1,TRBJ2-7,TGTGCCAGCAGCTTAATACAGGGGGGTCACGAGCAGTACTTC,CASSLIQGGHEQYF
few,TRBV20-1,NA,TRBJ1-2,TGCAGTGCCCTCCTAACAGAGAGCTATGGCTACACCTTC,CSALLTESYGYTF
many,TRBV2,NA,TRBJ2-1,TGTGCCAGCAGGGAATCTGACAATGAGCAGTTCTTC,CASRESDNEQFF